This passage covers 19 T cell receptor beta chains from one sample sequenced in a study of blood T cell repertoires in COVID-19. The data were produced by immunoSEQ multiplex PCR, yet TCRdb's version contains in-frame clones alone and is incomplete. The sample contains about 68,000 clones, 60% to 85% of which appear only once. What was sequenced was peripheral blood. The origin of the receptors is a human donor in a cohort sampled during active COVID-19.

The chain employs TRBV6-5 and TRBJ1-1; D perhaps matches TRBD1 (5 bases). Germline V gene lookup returns CDR1 MNHEY and CDR2 SVGAGI. The ends were cut back, 4 bases at V and 3 bases at J, with 15 bases in the middle. The CDR3 is made up of 15 amino acids. CDR3: CASSWSSGGDTEAFF. The CDR3 DNA reads TGTGCCAGCAGTTGGTCATCCGGGGGAGACACTGAAGCTTTCTTT.

This clone was seen only a few times. This chain uses TRBV2 with TRBJ2-1, with 10 bases lining up with TRBD1. Trimming took 3 bases from V and 3 from J; bases not matched to a gene: 2. This CDR3 has 15 residues. Looked up from germline, CDR1 is SNHLY and CDR2 is FYNNEI. The CDR3, as DNA: TGTGCCAGCAGTGATTGGACAGGGGGCTACAATGAGCAGTTCTTC. This codes for CASSDWTGGYNEQFF.

J is TRBJ1-2 and V is TRBV5-4; maybe TRBD1 (5 bases). Between the trimmed V and J ends, which lost 3 bases and 8 bases, there was a span of 20 bases. Germline V gene lookup returns CDR1 SGHNT and CDR2 YYREEE (reference sequence). The CDR3 is made up of 15 amino acids. Written as DNA, the CDR3 is TGTGCCAGCAGCTCGGCGACAGCCAACCAGGGAGGCTACACCTTC. Translated, it gives CASSSATANQGGYTF. Full variable domain (remainder filled in from reference TRBV5-4 and TRBJ1-2): ETGVTQSPTHLIKTRGQQVTLRCSSQSGHNTVSWYQQALGQGPQFIFQYYREEENGRGNFPPRFSGLQFPNYSSELNVNALELDDSALYLCASSSATANQGGYTFGSGTRLTVV.

The chain employs TRBV5-1 and TRBJ2-3; the match to TRBD2 covers 10 bases. Unmatched junction bases numbered 10, after V lost 7 bases and J lost 2 bases. This CDR3 has 16 residues. In germline, CDR1 is SGHRS, CDR2 YFSETQ. This CDR3 is CASCSSGSSFTDTQYF. CDR3 bases: TGCGCCAGCTGCTCTAGCGGGAGCTCCTTCACAGATACGCAGTATTTT. Together with reference TRBV5-1 and TRBJ2-3, the CDR3 gives the full variable domain: KAGVTQTPRYLIKTRGQQVTLSCSPISGHRSVSWYQQTPGQGLQFLFEYFSETQRNKGNFPGRFSGRQFSNSRSEMNVSTLELGDSALYLCASCSSGSSFTDTQYFGPGTRLTVL.

The rearrangement joins TRBV7-9 to TRBJ1-4; no reliable D call. Trimming stripped 1 base from V and 0 bases from J, with 12 bases between. The CDR3 length is 17 residues. CDR1 and CDR2 from the germline V gene are SEHNR and FQNEAQ (reference sequence). CDR3 in DNA: TGTGCCAGCAGCTTAGGGGTAGGACTTTCAACTAATGAAAAACTGTTTTTT. This translates into CASSLGVGLSTNEKLFF. Supplemented by reference TRBV7-9 and TRBJ1-4, the full variable domain reads DTGVSQNPRHKITKRGQNVTFRCDPISEHNRLYWYRQTLGQGPEFLTYFQNEAQLEKSRLLSDRFSAERPKGSFSTLEIQRTEQGDSAMYLCASSLGVGLSTNEKLFFGSGTQLSVL.

The gene calls are TRBV7-9 and TRBJ2-1, with TRBD1 matching 10 bases. V trimming: 1 base; J trimming: 9 bases; junction bases outside the gene matches: 9. Germline V gene data show CDR1 as SEHNR and CDR2 as FQNEAQ (reference sequence). This CDR3 spans 16 amino acids. The CDR3 spells CASSLGVDRGQGEQFF. DNA for the CDR3: TGTGCCAGCAGCTTAGGGGTCGACAGGGGGCAAGGTGAGCAGTTCTTC. The full variable domain, rest sourced from reference TRBV7-9 and TRBJ2-1, is DTGVSQNPRHKITKRGQNVTFRCDPISEHNRLYWYRQTLGQGPEFLTYFQNEAQLEKSRLLSDRFSAERPKGSFSTLEIQRTEQGDSAMYLCASSLGVDRGQGEQFFGPGTRLTVL.

In its sample, this clone was seen a few times. The chain recombines TRBV12-3 or TRBV12-4 with TRBJ2-1; possible D gene TRBD1, 6 bases. CDR3 length: 13 amino acids. V shed 6 bases and J shed 10 bases, with 16 bases lying between them. CDR3 sequence: CASSGQSQGEQFF. CDR3 nucleotide sequence: TGTGCCAGCAGCGGACAGTCCCAAGGGGAGCAGTTCTTC.

The chain uses TRBV6-5 and TRBJ2-3; a weak D match, TRBD1 (6 bases). The CDR3 contains 14 residues. V shed 4 bases and J shed 2 bases, with 10 bases lying between them. Germline CDR1 MNHEY, CDR2 SVGAGI. The DNA of the CDR3 is TGTGCCAGCAGTTGGGGACACGACACAGATACGCAGTATTTT. Protein product: CASSWGHDTDTQYF.

The V call is TRBV6-2 or TRBV6-3, the J call TRBJ2-1; D might be TRBD2 (5 bases). The germline V gene encodes CDR1 MNHEY and CDR2 SVGEGT. The CDR3 runs 12 residues. Trimming took 2 bases from V and 13 from J, leaving 12 bases between them. The CDR3 nucleotides read TGTGCCAGCAGTTACGGAGTAGCTAGCCAGTTCTTC. Protein product: CASSYGVASQFF.

The chain links TRBV24-1 to TRBJ2-3; D is unresolved. The CDR3 loop spans 16 amino acids. V lost 3 bases to trimming and J lost 0 bases, with 12 bases between them. Germline assignment: CDR1 KGHDR and CDR2 SFDVKD. CDR3 residues: CATSDQTLTSTDTQYF. DNA of the CDR3: TGTGCCACCAGTGATCAAACCTTAACTAGCACAGATACGCAGTATTTT.

This clone was seen a few times. V usage is TRBV4-2 and J usage is TRBJ1-5; perhaps TRBD1 as D (6 bases). Trimming removed 3 bases at V and 7 bases at J, with 19 bases between. The CDR3 contains 16 residues. Germline V gives CDR1 LGHNA, CDR2 YNFKEQ. CDR3 DNA: TGTGCCAGCAGCCAGGCCGGGCCACAGGGAATACAGCCCCAGCATTTT. It is translated as CASSQAGPQGIQPQHF.

The chain links TRBV7-9 to TRBJ2-7, with D possibly being TRBD2 (6 bases). Trimming cost V 7 bases and J 7 bases, with 17 bases left between them. The CDR3 is 13 residues long. CDR1 SEHNR and CDR2 FQNEAQ come from the germline V gene (reference sequence). The CDR3 spells CASNRPGAGEQYF. The CDR3 DNA is TGTGCCAGCAATCGCCCTGGGGCGGGGGAGCAGTACTTC.

Notes on this clone: This may come from a read error, since a much larger clone is one base off. The chain carries TRBV7-2 and TRBJ1-2, with 7 bases aligning to TRBD1. The CDR3 covers 13 residues. CDR1 is SGHTA, CDR2 FQGNSA, per germline. V lost 5 bases and J lost 2; bases outside the gene matches: 2. CDR3 nucleotides: TGTGCCAGCAGCCCGACAGGGAACTATGGCTACACCTTC. It yields the protein CASSPTGNYGYTF.

V gene TRBV11-2 combines with J gene TRBJ2-3, with 7 bases fitting TRBD1. Germline values: CDR1 SGHAT, CDR2 FQNNGV. J was trimmed by 2 bases and V by 5 bases; bases with no gene match: 4. The CDR3 has 14 amino acids. The CDR3 reads CASSPGTVTDTQYF. The DNA of the CDR3 is TGTGCCAGCAGCCCGGGGACAGTCACAGATACGCAGTATTTT.

The chain recombines TRBV30 with TRBJ1-2, with TRBD1 matching 11 bases. With 7 bases clipped from V and 2 bases from J, the junction kept 12 bases outside the gene matches. This CDR3 has 16 residues. The germline V gene has CDR1 GTSNPN and CDR2 SVGIG (reference sequence). CDR3 in amino acids: CAFSSIGTGGNYGYTF. CDR3 DNA: TGTGCCTTCTCCAGCATAGGGACAGGGGGAAACTATGGCTACACCTTC.

The rearrangement joins TRBV10-3 to TRBJ1-5, with TRBD1 matching over 7 bases. Germline values: CDR1 ENHRY, CDR2 SYGVKD. CDR3 size: 15 residues. Trimming removed 6 bases from V and 2 bases from J; junction bases left unmatched: 7. The CDR3 region has the DNA TGTGCCATCAGCCCCGGACAGGACGGCAATCAGCCCCAGCATTTT. Translating it yields CAISPGQDGNQPQHF.

The V gene is TRBV4-2, the J gene TRBJ2-4, with D maybe TRBD1 (5 bases). The CDR3 sequence is 18 residues long. Germline V lookup: CDR1 LGHNA, CDR2 YNFKEQ. V lost 0 bases to trimming and J lost 0 bases, with 15 bases between them. CDR3 nucleotides: TGTGCCAGCAGCCAAGATATTTTAGAGACAGAAGCCAAAAACATTCAGTACTTC. It translates to CASSQDILETEAKNIQYF.

The V and J genes are TRBV5-5 and TRBJ1-3; D is unclear. This CDR3 comprises 15 residues. Trimming stripped 2 bases from V and 0 bases from J, with 9 bases between. CDR1 and CDR2 (germline): SGHKS, YYEKEE (reference sequence). This CDR3 is CASSFGLSSGNTIYF. The CDR3 bases are TGTGCCAGCAGCTTCGGGTTGAGCTCTGGAAACACCATATATTTT. Combining the CDR3 with reference TRBV5-5 and TRBJ1-3 gives the whole variable domain DAGVTQSPTHLIKTRGQQVTLRCSPISGHKSVSWYQQVLGQGPQFIFQYYEKEERGRGNFPDRFSARQFPNYSSELNVNALLLGDSALYLCASSFGLSSGNTIYFGEGSWLTVV.

The V call is TRBV28, the J call TRBJ2-5; 9 nucleotides agree with TRBD1. The germline V gene encodes CDR1 MDHEN and CDR2 SYDVKM. The V segment lost 5 bases and the J segment 2 bases; nucleotides outside the gene matches: 9. CDR3 size: 16 residues. In nucleotides, the CDR3 is TGTGCCAGCAGTCCTCATCCGGGACAGGGACAAGAGACCCAGTACTTC. This codes for CASSPHPGQGQETQYF.